A single sample is the source of the 21 T cell receptor beta chains below, sequenced in a study of cytomegalovirus exposure and HLA in healthy donors. This table comes from immunoSEQ multiplex PCR, and its TCRdb copy is limited to in-frame clones, with some not included. The table records approximately 150,000 clones, roughly 90% of them present only once. Material for sequencing was PBMCs. The receptor set was obtained from a man between 18 and 29 years old in good health and CMV-seropositive.

The gene calls are TRBV15 and TRBJ2-3; 11 positions match TRBD1. The J segment lost 6 bases and the V segment lost 2 bases, leaving 4 bases of the junction unmatched. Looked up from germline, CDR1 is LNHNV and CDR2 is YYDKDF (reference sequence). The CDR3 totals 15 residues. CDR3 bases: TGTGCCACCAGCAGAACCGGGACAGGGGGGGATACGCAGTATTTT. Residues: CATSRTGTGGDTQYF.

A few counts support this clone. One end of the junction does not line up with germline, which may come from a read error. The chain employs TRBV5-1 and TRBJ2-1, with 7 bases matching TRBD2. Per germline, CDR1 SGHRS and CDR2 YFSETQ. The CDR3 length is 12 residues. The CDR3: CASSPRGARGIF. CDR3 in DNA: TGCGCCAGCAGCCCGAGAGGGGCGCGGGGGATCTTC.

The chain carries TRBV5-1 and TRBJ1-1, with D possibly TRBD1 on 5 matching bases. Per germline, CDR1 SGHRS and CDR2 YFSETQ. The length of the CDR3 is 12 residues. Trimming removed 4 bases from V and 3 bases from J, with 7 bases in between. Here the CDR3 DNA reads TGCGCCAGCAGCAAAGGGGACACTGAAGCTTTCTTT. Translation: CASSKGDTEAFF.

This chain connects TRBV7-3 to TRBJ2-2; a possible D gene is TRBD2 (5 bases). The germline CDR1 and CDR2 sequences are SGHTA and FQGTGA. The CDR3 runs to 14 residues. V was clipped by 6 bases and J by 1 base, with 9 bases between them. The CDR3 protein is CASREDGNTGELFF. As DNA, the CDR3 is TGTGCCAGCAGGGAGGACGGGAACACCGGGGAGCTGTTTTTT.

The chain is built from TRBV28 and TRBJ1-1; D call uncertain. Between the trimmed V and J ends, which lost 3 bases and 11 bases, there was a span of 13 bases. Germline V gene sequence: CDR1 MDHEN, CDR2 SYDVKM. This CDR3 is 12 amino acids long. CDR3 DNA: TGTGCCAGCAGTTTGGAGGGTCGGAGGGCTTTCTTT. Translation gives CASSLEGRRAFF.

This clone was counted once. V is TRBV7-8 and J is TRBJ1-2; maybe TRBD1 (5 bases). Germline V gives CDR1 SGHVS, CDR2 FQNEAQ. The CDR3 totals 15 residues. Between the trimmed V and J ends, which lost 8 bases and 3 bases, there was a span of 19 bases. The CDR3 bases are TGTGCCAGCTACCCTTTTGGACACCGTGACTATGGCTACACCTTC. It encodes CASYPFGHRDYGYTF.

The chain carries TRBV2 and TRBJ1-1; TRBD1 is a possible D gene (5 bases). This CDR3 has 14 residues. Trimming removed 8 bases from V and 0 bases from J, with 13 bases in between. The germline CDR1 and CDR2 sequences are SNHLY and FYNNEI. CDR3 nucleotides: TGTGCCAGCCACCAGACAGAGATGAACACTGAAGCTTTCTTT. Protein sequence: CASHQTEMNTEAFF. Variable domain in full (rest from reference TRBV2 and TRBJ1-1): EPEVTQTPSHQVTQMGQEVILRCVPISNHLYFYWYRQILGQKVEFLVSFYNNEISEKSEIFDDQFSVERPDGSNFTLKIRSTKLEDSAMYFCASHQTEMNTEAFFGQGTRLTVV.

This clone was picked up one time. V gene TRBV7-6 combines with J gene TRBJ2-7; D is unresolved. The CDR3 has 15 residues. Germline CDR1 and CDR2: SGHVS and FNYEAQ. V was trimmed by 5 bases and J by 6 bases, leaving 20 bases between them. The CDR3 DNA reads as TGTGCCAGCAGCCTGTCTCGAGACTTTAACCTCGAGCAGTACTTC. It specifies CASSLSRDFNLEQYF.

V is TRBV6-5 and J is TRBJ1-2, with a possible D match to TRBD1 (5 bases). Germline V lookup: CDR1 MNHEY, CDR2 SVGAGI. Trimming left V 6 bases short and J 0 bases short, with 11 bases between. This CDR3 spans 14 amino acids. The CDR3 nucleotides are TGTGCCAGCAGGCGGGGCGATACTAACTATGGCTACACCTTC. Its protein is CASRRGDTNYGYTF.

CDR3 in amino acids: CASSLTKGSGYTF. The CDR3 bases are TGTGCCAGCAGTCTTACAAAGGGGTCTGGCTACACCTTC. The chain employs TRBV2 and TRBJ1-2, with D perhaps TRBD1 (5 bases). The ends were cut back, 5 bases at V and 7 bases at J, with 14 bases in the middle. This CDR3 is built from 13 residues. CDR1 and CDR2 from the germline V gene are SNHLY and FYNNEI. The full variable domain, rest sourced from reference TRBV2 and TRBJ1-2, is EPEVTQTPSHQVTQMGQEVILRCVPISNHLYFYWYRQILGQKVEFLVSFYNNEISEKSEIFDDQFSVERPDGSNFTLKIRSTKLEDSAMYFCASSLTKGSGYTFGSGTRLTVV.

V usage is TRBV5-4 and J usage is TRBJ1-1, with TRBD1 matching 9 bases. CDR1 and CDR2 (germline): SGHNT, YYREEE (reference sequence). The CDR3 is made up of 15 amino acids. The junction had 7 bases not matched to a gene; V was cut back by 3 bases and J by 4 bases. The CDR3 DNA is TGTGCCAGCAGCTCGGTGGACAGGGGAGGCACTGAAGCTTTCTTT. It encodes CASSSVDRGGTEAFF.

The rearrangement joins TRBV9 to TRBJ2-2; 12 positions match TRBD1. This CDR3 region has 17 residues. In germline, CDR1 is SGDLS, CDR2 YYNGEE. Trimming cost V 4 bases and J 5 bases; bases outside gene matches: 9. In DNA form, the CDR3 reads TGTGCCAGCAGCCCCCTAGGGGGACAGGGGGCAACCGGGGAGCTGTTTTTT. Protein product: CASSPLGGQGATGELFF.

This clone was seen just once. CDR3 in amino acids: CASSEALGGGRTDTQYF. As DNA, the CDR3 is TGTGCCAGCAGTGAAGCCCTCGGGGGGGGGCGCACAGATACGCAGTATTTT. The chain uses TRBV2 and TRBJ2-3; 8 bases are shared with TRBD2. The length of the CDR3 is 17 residues. Germline CDR1 and CDR2: SNHLY and FYNNEI. V gave up 0 bases and J gave up 1 base; unmatched junction bases: 6.

V is TRBV7-9 and J is TRBJ1-1; D might be TRBD1 (5 bases). Germline CDR1 and CDR2: SEHNR and FQNEAQ (reference sequence). The V and J ends lost 5 bases and 13 bases respectively, with 17 bases between them. The CDR3 is 12 amino acids. The chain's CDR3 is CASSPTGVVSFF. CDR3 bases: TGTGCCAGCAGCCCGACGGGGGTTGTGAGTTTCTTT.

The chain links TRBV5-1 to TRBJ2-7, with D perhaps TRBD1 (5 bases). The CDR3 is made up of 13 amino acids. V was trimmed by 0 bases and J by 4 bases, leaving 8 bases between them. In germline, CDR1 is SGHRS, CDR2 YFSETQ. The CDR3 here is CASSLAQGYEQYF. CDR3 sequence (DNA): TGCGCCAGCAGCTTGGCCCAGGGTTACGAGCAGTACTTC. The full variable domain, in which reference TRBV5-1 and TRBJ2-7 provide the parts outside the CDR3, is KAGVTQTPRYLIKTRGQQVTLSCSPISGHRSVSWYQQTPGQGLQFLFEYFSETQRNKGNFPGRFSGRQFSNSRSEMNVSTLELGDSALYLCASSLAQGYEQYFGPGTRLTVT.

The rearrangement joins TRBV7-6 to TRBJ1-1; TRBD1 aligns across 7 bases. Trimming at V came to 3 bases and at J to 1 base, leaving 2 bases not matched to a gene. The germline V gene encodes CDR1 SGHVS and CDR2 FNYEAQ. This CDR3 is 14 amino acids long. The chain's CDR3 is CASSLGQPNTEAFF. For the CDR3, the DNA is TGTGCCAGCAGCTTGGGACAGCCGAACACTGAAGCTTTCTTT. The whole variable domain, remainder taken from reference TRBV7-6 and TRBJ1-1, is GAGVSQSPRYKVTKRGQDVALRCDPISGHVSLYWYRQALGQGPEFLTYFNYEAQQDKSGLPNDRFSAERPEGSISTLTIQRTEQRDSAMYRCASSLGQPNTEAFFGQGTRLTVV.

The chain uses TRBV6-5 and TRBJ2-7; TRBD1 aligns across 7 bases. Germline CDR1 reads MNHEY; CDR2 reads SVGAGI. CDR3 length: 15 residues. V lost 4 bases, J lost 4 bases, and 10 bases stayed unmatched. CDR3 residues: CASSSVDRLGYEQYF. The DNA of the CDR3 is TGTGCCAGCAGTTCCGTGGACAGGTTAGGGTACGAGCAGTACTTC.

V is TRBV5-6 and J is TRBJ1-3; no clear D. Germline V CDR1 and CDR2: SGHDT, YYEEEE. Trimming removed 5 bases from V and 3 bases from J, with 15 bases in between. This CDR3 comprises 15 residues. The CDR3 loop is CASRGGPGVGNTIYF. The CDR3 DNA is TGTGCCAGCAGGGGTGGGCCAGGCGTTGGAAACACCATATATTTT.

The genes are TRBV4-1 and TRBJ2-4; the match to TRBD2 covers 7 bases. With 0 bases clipped from V and 2 bases from J, the junction kept 7 bases outside the gene matches. In germline, CDR1 is MGHRA, CDR2 YSYEKL. This CDR3 has 17 amino acids. The CDR3 is CASSQDGGRGTKNIQYF. The DNA for the CDR3 is TGCGCCAGCAGCCAAGACGGAGGGAGGGGAACCAAAAACATTCAGTACTTC.

J is TRBJ1-1 and V is TRBV2; no clear D gene. The CDR3 is 11 residues long. CDR1 and CDR2 from the germline V gene are SNHLY and FYNNEI. V was clipped by 3 bases and J by 4 bases, with 3 bases between them. The CDR3 loop is CASSDFTEAFF. The CDR3 DNA follows: TGTGCCAGCAGTGACTTCACTGAAGCTTTCTTT.

V usage is TRBV5-4 and J usage is TRBJ1-4; 7 positions match TRBD1. The CDR3 runs 12 residues. Germline-derived CDR1 and CDR2 are SGHNT and YYREEE (reference sequence). V was clipped by 4 bases and J by 12 bases; unmatched bases: 6. CDR3 sequence reads: CASSPDRVQLFF. CDR3 DNA sequence: TGTGCCAGCAGCCCTGACAGGGTCCAACTGTTTTTT.